The 6 T cell receptor beta chains given below trace back to one sample, sequenced in a study of CD8 T cell repertoires and HIV-1 epitope variants. Profiling relied on immunoSEQ multiplex PCR, and the TCRdb table lists in-frame clones only, not all of them. This table holds under 100,000 clones, more than 65% found once. Sequenced: uncultured baseline CD8+ T cells from peripheral blood mononuclear cells (PBMCs). The receptor set was obtained from a male donor with HIV.

The chain has TRBV5-6 and TRBJ1-6, with a weak D call TRBD1 (6 bases). This CDR3 is 16 amino acids long. V lost 4 bases to trimming and J lost 6 bases, with 17 bases between them. CDR1 is SGHDT and CDR2 is YYEEEE in the germline V gene. The chain's CDR3 is CASSPGQTSGNSPLHF. The CDR3 DNA reads as TGTGCCAGCAGCCCAGGACAGACGAGTGGTAATTCACCCCTCCACTTT.

The rearrangement links TRBV28 to TRBJ2-6; D could derive from TRBD1 or TRBD2 (5 bases each). CDR1 MDHEN and CDR2 SYDVKM come from the germline V gene. This CDR3 has 17 residues. Deletions cut 2 bases from V and 3 bases from J, with 14 bases between. The CDR3 reads CASSLSWVGDGANVLTF. CDR3 coding DNA: TGTGCCAGCAGTTTAAGTTGGGTGGGGGATGGGGCCAACGTCCTGACTTTC.

The genes are TRBV9 and TRBJ2-5, with D possibly matching TRBD1 (5 bases). This CDR3 is 16 amino acids long. The germline gives CDR1 SGDLS, CDR2 YYNGEE. Trimming removed 4 bases at V and 5 bases at J, with 21 bases between. The CDR3 region has the DNA TGTGCCAGCAGCCCCGGACACGTCGCCCGTGCGGAGACCCAGTACTTC. It codes for CASSPGHVARAETQYF.

V is TRBV10-1 and J is TRBJ2-1; the match to TRBD1 covers 9 bases. Germline CDR1 reads WNHNN; CDR2 reads SYGVQD (reference sequence). Germline trimming cut 6 bases from V and 6 bases from J; bases unmatched to any gene: 6. The CDR3 is made up of 14 amino acids. The CDR3 nucleotides are TGCGCCAGCAGGGACAGGGGTTCGTTCAATGAGCAGTTCTTC. Protein: CASRDRGSFNEQFF.

The V and J genes are TRBV27 and TRBJ1-3, with D unresolved. Between the trimmed V and J ends, which lost 6 bases and 0 bases, there was a span of 6 bases. The CDR3 runs 13 residues. The germline CDR1 and CDR2 sequences are MNHEY and SMNVEV (reference sequence). The CDR3 spells CASRDLSGNTIYF. The DNA for the CDR3 is TGTGCCAGCAGAGACCTCTCTGGAAACACCATATATTTT.

The chain carries TRBV2 and TRBJ2-1; TRBD2 matches at 8 bases. The CDR3 is 16 amino acids. CDR1 is SNHLY, CDR2 FYNNEI, per germline. V trimming: 6 bases; J trimming: 0 bases; junction bases outside the gene matches: 7. The CDR3 is CASSRGGGSSYNEQFF. CDR3 DNA sequence: TGTGCCAGCAGCCGCGGCGGGGGGAGCTCCTACAATGAGCAGTTCTTC. Combining the CDR3 with reference TRBV2 and TRBJ2-1 gives the whole variable domain EPEVTQTPSHQVTQMGQEVILRCVPISNHLYFYWYRQILGQKVEFLVSFYNNEISEKSEIFDDQFSVERPDGSNFTLKIRSTKLEDSAMYFCASSRGGGSSYNEQFFGPGTRLTVL.